These 32 T cell receptor beta chains were sequenced from one sample in a study of CD8 T cells in Susac syndrome. RNA was extracted with the RNeasy kit, and a quantity of about 0.45 to 1 ug was reverse transcribed using random hexamers. TCRdb re-derived calls from the immunoSEQ multiplex PCR reads in MiXCR, one entry per CDR3 protein. The data show over 200,000 distinct CDR3 sequences, with roughly 94% seen just once and 0.082% held by the top ten. Sequencing was done on a sample of CD4+ T cells from PBMCs. The origin of the receptors is a human donor with multiple sclerosis.

The chain couples TRBV6-2 or TRBV6-3 to TRBJ2-6; no clear D gene. V gave up 3 bases and J gave up 2 bases, with 8 bases separating them. Germline values: CDR1 MNHEY, CDR2 SVGEGT. The CDR3 spans 15 residues. CDR3 nucleotide sequence: TGTGCCAGCAGTTATTTGGCAGCTGGGGCCAACGTCCTGACTTTC. As protein: CASSYLAAGANVLTF.

V and J are TRBV20-1 and TRBJ2-3, with D possibly matching TRBD2 (5 bases). The ends were cut back, 6 bases at V and 1 base at J, with 17 bases in the middle. This CDR3 spans 15 amino acids. Germline loops: CDR1 DFQATT, CDR2 SNEGSKA (reference sequence). CDR3 sequence (DNA): TGCAGTGCCCCCTCTGGAGGAACGGGCACAGATACGCAGTATTTT. It translates to CSAPSGGTGTDTQYF.

J is TRBJ1-2 and V is TRBV20-1, with D tentatively TRBD1 (5 bases). V lost 5 bases and J 2 bases, leaving 15 bases between the germline ends. The CDR3 spans 14 residues. Germline CDR1 DFQATT, CDR2 SNEGSKA (reference sequence). Here the CDR3 reads CSAPLRGWNYGYTF. In nucleotides, the CDR3 is TGCAGTGCTCCCTTAAGGGGCTGGAACTATGGCTACACCTTC.

CDR3 residues: CASSPGRGARNEQFF. CDR3 coding DNA: TGTGCCAGCAGCCCGGGGCGGGGGGCTAGGAATGAGCAGTTCTTC. The V call is TRBV3-1, the J call TRBJ2-1, with 8 bases that match TRBD2. CDR1 is LGHDT and CDR2 is YNNKEL in the germline V gene (reference sequence). The CDR3 is made up of 15 amino acids. Trimming at V came to 4 bases and at J to 7 bases, leaving 9 bases not matched to a gene.

V is TRBV19 and J is TRBJ2-1; no firm D call. This CDR3 contains 11 residues. The germline gives CDR1 LNHDA, CDR2 SQIVND (reference sequence). V lost 3 bases and J 11 bases, leaving 8 bases between the germline ends. This CDR3 reads CASSMMSQQFF. CDR3 bases: TGTGCCAGTAGTATGATGAGCCAGCAGTTCTTC.

V and J are TRBV18 and TRBJ2-7; D ambiguous. V shed 0 bases and J shed 7 bases, with 16 bases lying between them. Germline V gene lookup returns CDR1 KGHSH and CDR2 LQKENI. The CDR3 covers 15 residues. The CDR3 loop reads CASSPPSVSLREQYF. CDR3 sequence (DNA): TGTGCCAGCTCACCACCCTCGGTTTCGCTGAGAGAGCAGTACTTC.

The gene calls are TRBV30 and TRBJ2-1; maybe TRBD1 (5 bases). Per germline, CDR1 GTSNPN and CDR2 SVGIG (reference sequence). V was pared by 1 base and J by 3 bases, with 10 bases between. The CDR3 runs to 14 residues. CDR3 amino acids: CAWSADSVYNEQFF. CDR3 nucleotide sequence: TGTGCCTGGAGTGCCGACAGCGTCTACAATGAGCAGTTCTTC.

This chain joins TRBV12-3 or TRBV12-4 and TRBJ2-2, with 7 positions matching TRBD1. After removal of 7 bases from V and 1 base from J, the junction contained 3 bases not matched to a gene. The length of the CDR3 is 14 residues. The CDR3 coding sequence is TGTGCCAGCAAAGGGGGCAGGAACACCGGGGAGCTGTTTTTT. It specifies CASKGGRNTGELFF.

The CDR3, as DNA: TGTGCCAGCAGTCCGGCTCCCAGGCTAGTCAAGACCCAGTACTTC. Translating gives CASSPAPRLVKTQYF. The chain employs TRBV27 and TRBJ2-5; D is unresolved. Trimming stripped 5 bases from V and 6 bases from J, with 19 bases between. The germline V gene has CDR1 MNHEY and CDR2 SMNVEV (reference sequence). The CDR3 is 15 amino acids.

CDR3 amino acids: CASSMGRSGEQFF. CDR3 DNA: TGTGCCAGCAGCATGGGCCGATCGGGTGAGCAGTTCTTC. The chain employs TRBV7-3 and TRBJ2-1; D gene ambiguous. CDR1 is SGHTA, CDR2 FQGTGA, per germline. This CDR3 has 13 amino acids. Trimming took 5 bases from V and 9 from J, leaving 14 bases between them. Supplemented by reference TRBV7-3 and TRBJ2-1, the full variable domain reads GAGVSQTPSNKVTEKGKYVELRCDPISGHTALYWYRQSLGQGPEFLIYFQGTGAADDSGLPNDRFFAVRPEGSVSTLKIQRTERGDSAVYLCASSMGRSGEQFFGPGTRLTVL.

The chain joins TRBV15 to TRBJ2-5; 9 bases are shared with TRBD1. The germline CDR1 and CDR2 sequences are LNHNV and YYDKDF (reference sequence). V lost 0 bases, J lost 5 bases, and 4 bases stayed unmatched. The CDR3 runs to 15 residues. The CDR3 region is CATSREQGAWETQYF. The CDR3 DNA reads as TGTGCCACCAGCAGAGAACAGGGGGCATGGGAGACCCAGTACTTC.

This clonotype came up a few times. V and J are TRBV20-1 and TRBJ1-1; D might be TRBD1 (6 bases). V gave up 4 bases and J gave up 1 base, with 7 bases separating them. Per germline, CDR1 DFQATT and CDR2 SNEGSKA (reference sequence). The length of the CDR3 is 12 residues. The DNA for the CDR3 is TGCAGTGCTATACAGGGGAACACTGAAGCTTTCTTT. Translated, it gives CSAIQGNTEAFF.

This chain uses TRBV2 with TRBJ2-7, with 7 bases fitting TRBD1. The V gene's germline CDR1 is SNHLY and CDR2 FYNNEI. Trimming at V came to 6 bases and at J to 0 bases, leaving 8 bases not matched to a gene. CDR3 length: 15 residues. CDR3 amino acids: CASSYWDSSSYEQYF. The CDR3 bases are TGTGCCAGCAGCTACTGGGACAGTTCCTCCTACGAGCAGTACTTC.

In nucleotides, the CDR3 is TGCAGCGTTGAAAGGCGACGCGGGGGGACGCAAGAGACCCAGTACTTC. Protein product: CSVERRRGGTQETQYF. The V call is TRBV29-1, the J call TRBJ2-5; TRBD2 matches 8 bases. V trimming: 2 bases; J trimming: 2 bases; junction bases outside the gene matches: 10. The CDR3 has 16 residues. The V gene's germline CDR1 is SQVTM and CDR2 ANQGSEA.

J is TRBJ1-5 and V is TRBV6-1; weak D call: TRBD1 (6 bases). Germline V gene lookup returns CDR1 MNHNS and CDR2 SASEGT. The germline V and J ends were trimmed by 2 bases and 7 bases, with 9 bases remaining between them. The CDR3 covers 13 residues. The CDR3 sequence is CASSERGGQPQHF. The CDR3 DNA is TGTGCCAGCAGTGAAAGAGGGGGGCAGCCCCAGCATTTT.

V gene TRBV29-1 combines with J gene TRBJ1-1, with D possibly matching TRBD1 (6 bases). Looked up from germline, CDR1 is SQVTM and CDR2 is ANQGSEA. The CDR3 length is 13 residues. Trimming pared 6 bases from V and 0 bases from J, leaving 11 bases between. This CDR3 reads CSVTGNMNTEAFF. CDR3 coding DNA: TGCAGCGTCACAGGGAACATGAACACTGAAGCTTTCTTT.

The chain links TRBV5-4 to TRBJ1-2, with a weak D call TRBD1 (6 bases). CDR3 length: 14 amino acids. Germline assignment: CDR1 SGHNT and CDR2 YYREEE (reference sequence). Trimming removed 4 bases at V and 0 bases at J, with 10 bases between. CDR3 sequence (DNA): TGTGCCAGCAGCCGGACAGCGACTAACTATGGCTACACCTTC. It specifies CASSRTATNYGYTF.

This rearrangement joins TRBV20-1 to TRBJ2-1; 14 bases are shared with TRBD2. The CDR3 sequence is 22 residues long. Trimming removed 1 base from V and 0 bases from J; junction bases left unmatched: 17. Germline V gives CDR1 DFQATT, CDR2 SNEGSKA (reference sequence). The CDR3 loop is CSARANARTSGGPPYSYNEQFF. The CDR3 DNA reads TGCAGTGCTAGAGCGAATGCAAGGACTAGCGGGGGGCCACCTTACTCCTACAATGAGCAGTTCTTC.

The V gene is TRBV12-3 or TRBV12-4, the J gene TRBJ2-5, with D tentatively TRBD2 (5 bases). The CDR3 totals 14 residues. Trimming shortened V by 5 bases and J by 3 bases, and 13 bases separated the two germline ends. The CDR3, as DNA: TGTGCCAGCAGTCGACTACTCGAAAAAGAGACCCAGTACTTC. Its protein product is CASSRLLEKETQYF.

CDR3 nucleotides: TGTGCCAGCAGCCGCCAGGGGGGCGAGCAGTACGTC. Protein product: CASSRQGGEQYV. The rearrangement links TRBV3-1 to TRBJ2-7; possible D gene TRBD1, 7 bases. V gave up 4 bases and J gave up 6 bases, with 10 bases separating them. Germline values: CDR1 LGHDT, CDR2 YNNKEL (reference sequence). CDR3 length: 12 amino acids.

The chain recombines TRBV29-1 with TRBJ1-1; D remains ambiguous. Germline CDR1 is SQVTM and CDR2 is ANQGSEA. This CDR3 has 12 residues. V lost 6 bases to trimming and J lost 3 bases, with 11 bases between them. The CDR3 spells CSVDDGYTEAFF. In nucleotides, the CDR3 is TGCAGCGTAGACGATGGGTACACTGAAGCTTTCTTT.

V usage is TRBV20-1 and J usage is TRBJ1-1; D uncertain. Trimming cost V 1 base and J 1 base, with 10 bases left between them. Per germline, CDR1 DFQATT and CDR2 SNEGSKA (reference sequence). The CDR3 sequence is 14 residues long. CDR3 protein: CSARGGTENTEAFF. The CDR3 DNA follows: TGCAGTGCTAGAGGGGGAACCGAGAACACTGAAGCTTTCTTT.

The chain links TRBV3-1 to TRBJ2-1; no clear D gene. This CDR3 has 16 amino acids. V lost 1 base and J lost 2, with 12 bases in between. Germline CDR1 is LGHDT and CDR2 is YNNKEL (reference sequence). The CDR3 DNA follows: TGTGCCAGCAGCCAAGGAACTCCTTTCACCTACAATGAGCAGTTCTTC. Protein: CASSQGTPFTYNEQFF.

The chain has TRBV20-1 and TRBJ1-6; D may be TRBD1 (5 bases). V lost 0 bases and J lost 3, with 9 bases in between. The CDR3 extends over 15 amino acids. The germline V gene encodes CDR1 DFQATT and CDR2 SNEGSKA (reference sequence). The CDR3, as DNA: TGCAGTGCTAGAGAACCGGGACGCTATAATTCACCCCTCCACTTT. Protein: CSAREPGRYNSPLHF.

The chain carries TRBV30 and TRBJ2-5; the D is unclear. Germline V lookup: CDR1 GTSNPN, CDR2 SVGIG (reference sequence). The CDR3 spans 12 residues. The V end lost 1 base, the J end lost 0 bases, and 3 bases lay between the germline ends. CDR3: CAWSAYQETQYF. The CDR3 bases are TGTGCCTGGAGTGCGTACCAAGAGACCCAGTACTTC.

V usage is TRBV2 and J usage is TRBJ2-3; 8 bases align to TRBD1. Germline V gene lookup returns CDR1 SNHLY and CDR2 FYNNEI. After removal of 6 bases from V and 4 bases from J, the junction contained 3 bases not matched to a gene. This CDR3 spans 13 amino acids. The CDR3 is CASRETGADTQYF. The CDR3 nucleotides read TGTGCCAGCAGAGAGACAGGGGCAGATACGCAGTATTTT.

V is TRBV9 and J is TRBJ2-1; D possibly uses TRBD1 or TRBD2 (6 bases each). Germline lookup yields CDR1 SGDLS and CDR2 YYNGEE. The CDR3 contains 16 residues. Trimming cost V 4 bases and J 0 bases, with 14 bases left between them. DNA of the CDR3: TGTGCCAGCAGCTCAGAGGGGGGCCTCTCCTACAATGAGCAGTTCTTC. Translated, it gives CASSSEGGLSYNEQFF.

The V gene is TRBV20-1, the J gene TRBJ1-4; D ambiguous. The V end lost 3 bases, the J end lost 7 bases, and 12 bases lay between the germline ends. The CDR3 contains 13 residues. The germline V gene has CDR1 DFQATT and CDR2 SNEGSKA (reference sequence). CDR3: CSASGGMGEKLFF. CDR3 nucleotide sequence: TGCAGTGCTAGCGGAGGGATGGGTGAAAAACTGTTTTTT.

The chain links TRBV18 to TRBJ2-1, with D possibly being TRBD1 (5 bases). The V and J ends lost 1 base and 9 bases respectively, with 10 bases between them. Germline V gene lookup returns CDR1 KGHSH and CDR2 LQKENI. The CDR3 is made up of 13 amino acids. The CDR3: CASSPQGYGEQFF. The CDR3 coding sequence is TGTGCCAGCTCACCACAGGGGTATGGTGAGCAGTTCTTC.

The V gene is TRBV6-6, the J gene TRBJ1-1, with TRBD1 matching 7 bases. V shed 6 bases, J shed 6 bases, and the junction held 10 bases outside the gene matches. Germline CDR1 and CDR2: MNHNY and SVGAGI (reference sequence). The CDR3 loop spans 14 amino acids. The DNA for the CDR3 is TGTGCCAGCAGATTAACAGGGGAGACTTCTGAAGCTTTCTTT. It is translated as CASRLTGETSEAFF.

V and J are TRBV3-1 and TRBJ2-5; 10 bases align to TRBD2. Trimming cost V 4 bases and J 0 bases; bases outside gene matches: 5. Per the germline V gene, CDR1 is LGHDT and CDR2 is YNNKEL (reference sequence). This CDR3 has 16 residues. CDR3 coding DNA: TGTGCCAGCAGCCGCCCACTAGCGGGGTACCAAGAGACCCAGTACTTC. Its translation is CASSRPLAGYQETQYF.

This clonotype occurred once. The chain recombines TRBV7-2 with TRBJ1-5, with D hard to call. This CDR3 contains 15 residues. Trimming removed 10 bases from V and 0 bases from J, with 16 bases in between. The germline CDR1 and CDR2 sequences are SGHTA and FQGNSA. In DNA, the CDR3 is TGTGCCACCCAGCCGGGCCGATATAGCAATCAGCCCCAGCATTTT. This sequence encodes CATQPGRYSNQPQHF.